The clone carrying this T cell receptor beta chain was counted once. Its antigen is not known. This sample was taken from a study of cytomegalovirus exposure and HLA in healthy donors. Unmatched junction bases numbered 2, after V lost 6 bases and J lost 1 base. The germline V gene encodes CDR1 MNHEY and CDR2 SVGAGI. This CDR3 spans 14 amino acids. TCRdb's table, derived via immunoSEQ multiplex PCR, lists solely in-frame clones and lacks some. This sample has some 250,000 clones, with 90% found just once. Findings and caveats of the study: As was reported, the classifier diagnosed cytomegalovirus status with high specificity and sensitivity. The investigators catalogued 164 TCR beta chains as cytomegalovirus-associated. CMV antigen specificity was confirmed in vitro for a few CMV-associated chains. Later, an analysis found that TCR clusters from the first cohort tended to co-occur in the roughly 120 validation repertoires.

The TCR originated in a young woman in good health and CMV-seronegative. The sequencing sample was made of PBMCs. The rearrangement joins TRBV6-5 to TRBJ2-3; 9 bases are a match to TRBD2. The CDR3 loop reads CASSLAGGTDTQYF. The CDR3 DNA sequence: TGTGCCAGCAGCTTAGCGGGAGGCACAGATACGCAGTATTTT.